A single TCR beta chain is shown here with its context. Clones were read by immunoSEQ multiplex PCR, and TCRdb kept only the in-frame ones, dropping some. The sample consists of fewer than 100,000 clones, just over 90% of them appearing once. The V gene's germline CDR1 is LGHNT and CDR2 FRNRAP. V lost 1 base, J lost 4 bases, and 7 bases lay in between. This CDR3 has 14 amino acids. The data stem from a study of technical replicates of blood from a few donors. The sequencing sample was made of T cells isolated from PBMCs. The genes are TRBV12-5 and TRBJ1-4; TRBD1 might be the D (6 bases). This sequence originates from a human donor in good health. The CDR3 loop reads CASGLGTDNEKLFF. CDR3 DNA sequence: TGTGCTAGTGGTTTGGGGACAGATAATGAAAAACTGTTTTTT.